A single sample is the source of the 18 T cell receptor beta chains below, sequenced in a study of graft-versus-host responses after intestinal transplantation (dated by TCRdb to about 2021). According to the study, the label for this sample's time point signals: cells obtained before transplantation from donor or recipient. The method behind the library was the immunoSEQ multiplex PCR assay. TCRdb provides this immuneACCESS table in a form limited to in-frame rearrangements. Some clones are lacking; in checked studies, under half of them reflect an unresolved V gene, and why the rest are absent is not known. Counted in this sample were 70,000 to 95,000 clones; over 85% of them appeared once. The ten largest clones capture approximately 1.1% of the sample. No antigens are known for them. The source was unstimulated CD8+ T cells sorted from spleen or lymph node cells, collected before transplant. The receptors come from a human donor who was the organ donor for an intestinal transplant.

The V gene is TRBV7-9, the J gene TRBJ2-7; tentatively, D is TRBD1 (6 bases). Germline V gene data show CDR1 as SEHNR and CDR2 as FQNEAQ (reference sequence). V was pared by 5 bases and J by 6 bases, with 11 bases between. CDR3 length: 12 amino acids. The CDR3 spells CASSTRGFEQYF. In nucleotides, the CDR3 is TGTGCCAGCAGCACGAGGGGGTTCGAGCAGTACTTC.

CDR3 nucleotides: TGCGCCAGCAGTCAGACTAGCGGCAAGCAGTACTTC. The encoded protein is CASSQTSGKQYF. The chain employs TRBV23-1 and TRBJ2-7, with 9 nucleotides matching TRBD2. TRBV23-1 is recorded as an ORF, its role being uncertain. CDR3 length equals 12 residues. Trimming removed 3 bases from V and 8 bases from J; junction bases left unmatched: 2.

The sample holds one count of this clone. The chain employs TRBV4-1 and TRBJ1-1; D gene uncertain. Per the germline V gene, CDR1 is MGHRA and CDR2 is YSYEKL. V dropped 1 base and J dropped 0 bases, with 9 bases sitting between them. There are 15 residues in the CDR3. The chain's CDR3 is CASSQGTAMNTEAFF. As DNA, the CDR3 is TGCGCCAGCAGCCAAGGCACAGCCATGAACACTGAAGCTTTCTTT.

This rearrangement joins TRBV21-1 to TRBJ1-1; TRBD1, as called in the table, went unchecked against the DNA. TRBV21-1 is a known pseudogene. This CDR3 has 15 amino acids. Here the CDR3 reads CASSKLRQGNTEAFF. DNA of the CDR3: TGTGCCAGCAGCAAATTGCGACAGGGGAACACTGAAGCTTTCTTT.

The chain is built from TRBV6-6 and TRBJ2-5, with unresolved D. Germline V gene data show CDR1 as MNHNY and CDR2 as SVGAGI (reference sequence). V lost 4 bases and J lost 5, with 5 bases in between. The CDR3 has 11 amino acids. The CDR3 loop is CASSFGETQYF. The CDR3 bases are TGTGCCAGCAGTTTCGGTGAGACCCAGTACTTC.

The chain recombines TRBV6-5 with TRBJ2-7, with 11 bases aligning to TRBD2. Germline CDR1 MNHEY, CDR2 SVGAGI. The CDR3 is 16 amino acids. V gave up 2 bases and J gave up 4 bases; unmatched junction bases: 7. The CDR3 DNA follows: TGTGCCAGCAGTTACCCCACTAGCGGGGGTTTGTACGAGCAGTACTTC. Amino acid sequence: CASSYPTSGGLYEQYF.

This chain joins TRBV4-3 and TRBJ2-1; no clear D. The CDR3 length is 14 residues. In germline, CDR1 is LGHNA, CDR2 YSLEER. V was shortened by 0 bases and J by 8 bases, with 11 bases between the two germline ends. Here the CDR3 reads CASSQDREVHEQFF. CDR3 in DNA: TGCGCCAGCAGCCAAGATCGAGAGGTTCATGAGCAGTTCTTC.

The chain carries TRBV4-2 and TRBJ2-2, with D uncertain. The V and J ends lost 0 bases and 4 bases respectively, with 9 bases between them. The CDR3 contains 15 residues. The germline V gene encodes CDR1 LGHNA and CDR2 YNFKEQ. The CDR3 sequence is CASSQEISSTGELFF. The CDR3 coding sequence is TGTGCCAGCAGCCAAGAGATTAGTAGCACCGGGGAGCTGTTTTTT.

The chain couples TRBV4-1 to TRBJ2-3, with 8 bases that match TRBD1. The CDR3 runs 15 residues. In germline, CDR1 is MGHRA, CDR2 YSYEKL. After removal of 3 bases from V and 1 base from J, the junction contained 3 bases not matched to a gene. The CDR3 reads CASSHLDRGTDTQYF. Written as DNA, the CDR3 is TGCGCCAGCAGCCATTTGGACAGGGGCACAGATACGCAGTATTTT.

The J gene is TRBJ2-7, the V gene TRBV19; the match to TRBD1 covers 9 bases. This CDR3 has 13 residues. The V and J ends lost 7 bases and 5 bases, in that order; junction bases with no gene match: 6. Germline CDR1 reads LNHDA; CDR2 reads SQIVND (reference sequence). This chain's CDR3 is CASNTGGLDEQYF. The DNA for the CDR3 is TGTGCCAGTAACACAGGGGGCTTGGACGAGCAGTACTTC.

This clone was picked up one time. This chain uses TRBV27 with TRBJ1-5; tentatively, D is TRBD1 (5 bases). This CDR3 comprises 15 residues. V lost 8 bases and J 3 bases, leaving 17 bases between the germline ends. Germline assignment: CDR1 MNHEY and CDR2 SMNVEV (reference sequence). The CDR3 coding sequence is TGTGCCAGCGCCCCAGGGTGGGGCGTCAATCAGCCCCAGCATTTT. Translation: CASAPGWGVNQPQHF.

This chain joins TRBV4-3 and TRBJ2-2, with TRBD2 matching 12 bases. Per the germline V gene, CDR1 is LGHNA and CDR2 is YSLEER. The CDR3 contains 20 residues. V lost 0 bases to trimming and J lost 6 bases; unmatched junction nucleotides: 14. In DNA form, the CDR3 reads TGCGCCAGCAGCCAAGACTACTACGGGCTAGCGGGAGGGACGTCCGGGGAGCTGTTTTTT. Translation: CASSQDYYGLAGGTSGELFF.

This clone was detected only once. The CDR3 protein is CASSKGRNKGATHQPQHF. The CDR3 region has the DNA TGTGCCAGCAGCAAAGGGCGGAACAAGGGGGCGACCCATCAGCCCCAGCATTTT. The chain combines TRBV21-1 with TRBJ1-5; TRBD1, the D gene given by the table, was not confirmed from the DNA. TRBV21-1 is flagged as a pseudogene. This CDR3 is 18 amino acids long.

The gene calls are TRBV27 and TRBJ2-7; 14 bases fit TRBD2. This CDR3 contains 15 residues. V lost 4 bases and J lost 4; bases outside the gene matches: 3. Germline lookup yields CDR1 MNHEY and CDR2 SMNVEV (reference sequence). The CDR3, as DNA: TGTGCCAGCAGTTGGGGGACTAGCGGGAGTTACGAGCAGTACTTC. Residues: CASSWGTSGSYEQYF.

This clone appeared a single time. The V gene is TRBV28, the J gene TRBJ1-6, with D perhaps matching TRBD1 (5 bases). CDR1 and CDR2 (germline): MDHEN, SYDVKM. This CDR3 has 14 amino acids. V was cut by 5 bases and J by 10 bases, with 15 bases left in between. The CDR3 loop reads CASSHSRQTSPLHF. The CDR3 DNA is TGTGCCAGCAGTCACTCCCGACAGACATCACCCCTCCACTTT.

The V gene is TRBV7-9, the J gene TRBJ2-3, with 11 bases identical to TRBD2. Germline loops: CDR1 SEHNR, CDR2 FQNEAQ (reference sequence). The CDR3 totals 19 residues. The junction had 12 bases not matched to a gene; V was cut back by 4 bases and J by 0 bases. The CDR3 sequence is CASSSTEASGGPSTDTQYF. For the CDR3, the DNA is TGTGCCAGCAGCTCCACAGAGGCTAGCGGGGGGCCTAGCACAGATACGCAGTATTTT.

The V and J genes are TRBV13 and TRBJ2-2; D remains unclear. CDR1 is PRHDT and CDR2 is FYEKMQ in the germline V gene (reference sequence). This CDR3 contains 16 residues. V was pared by 2 bases and J by 0 bases, with 10 bases between. CDR3 nucleotide sequence: TGTGCCAGCAGCTTACTCCCGGTCACGAACACCGGGGAGCTGTTTTTT. This encodes CASSLLPVTNTGELFF.

This clone was observed a single time. The rearrangement uses TRBV9 and TRBJ2-5; 10 bases fit TRBD2. After removal of 0 bases from V and 5 bases from J, the junction contained 10 bases not matched to a gene. The CDR3 extends over 17 amino acids. The V gene's germline CDR1 is SGDLS and CDR2 YYNGEE. The CDR3 is CASSVARDSGGSETQYF. The CDR3 DNA reads TGTGCCAGCAGCGTAGCTAGGGATAGCGGGGGGTCGGAGACCCAGTACTTC.